This T cell receptor beta chain was captured in a study of radiotherapy plus CTLA-4 blockade in lung cancer (dated by TCRdb to the late 2010s). A note on the overall study: Among enrolled patients, roughly 20% had an objective response and about 30% reached disease control.

With respect to this clone: Its antigen is still unknown. The sample holds no much larger clone one base away, and base qualities are not on file.

Study-wide conclusions, independent of this receptor: The strongest predictors of response, as reported, were early dynamic changes in blood T cell clones along with a rise in serum interferon-beta after radiation. After treatment with radiotherapy and ipilimumab, TCR clones that originated in tumors expanded in peripheral blood.

Via the germline V gene (reference sequence), CDR1 is LNHNV and CDR2 YYDKDF. V is reduced by 0 bases and J by 0 bases, leaving a spacing of 10 bases between them. From the cysteine up to the phenylalanine, the CDR3 has a length of 16 residues. The sequence is cut down to CDR3 DNA, 48 bases in frame from base 1. Library creation used the immunoSEQ multiplex PCR assay. TCRdb re-hosts the immuneACCESS table, in-frame sequences only. Its copies lack some clones; in the studies checked, an unresolved V gene accounts for under half of them, and the cause for the rest is not known. This sample gives around 120,000 clones in total; about four fifths of them show up just once. 4.5% to 6.5% of the sample comes from the top ten. Focal radiation therapy combined with CTLA-4 blockade (ipilimumab) was tested in patients with chemo-refractory metastatic non-small-cell lung cancer.

The V gene is TRBV15 and the J gene is TRBJ2-3; perhaps TRBD1 is the D gene, with 5 bases matching. Here the sequenced sample was peripheral blood, taken from a patient treated with radiotherapy plus ipilimumab. This sequence was found in a human donor with non-small cell lung cancer who had a partial response to radiotherapy plus ipilimumab. The CDR3 in this case is CATSRDRVLSTDTQYF. The nucleotide sequence is TGTGCCACCAGCAGAGACAGGGTGTTAAGCACAGATACGCAGTATTTT.